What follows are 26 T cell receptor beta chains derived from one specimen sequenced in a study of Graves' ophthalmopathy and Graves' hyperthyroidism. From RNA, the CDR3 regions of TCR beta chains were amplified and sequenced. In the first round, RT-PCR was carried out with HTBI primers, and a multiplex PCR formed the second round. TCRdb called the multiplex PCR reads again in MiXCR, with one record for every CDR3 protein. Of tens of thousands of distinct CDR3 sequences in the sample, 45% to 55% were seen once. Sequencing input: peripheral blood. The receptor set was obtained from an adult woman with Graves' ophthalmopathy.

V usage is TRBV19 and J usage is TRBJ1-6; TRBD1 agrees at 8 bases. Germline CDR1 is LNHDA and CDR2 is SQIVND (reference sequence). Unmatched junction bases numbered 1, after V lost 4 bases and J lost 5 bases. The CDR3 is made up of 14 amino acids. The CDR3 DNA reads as TGTGCCAGTAGTAGGGACAGGAATAATTCACCCCTCCACTTT. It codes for CASSRDRNNSPLHF.

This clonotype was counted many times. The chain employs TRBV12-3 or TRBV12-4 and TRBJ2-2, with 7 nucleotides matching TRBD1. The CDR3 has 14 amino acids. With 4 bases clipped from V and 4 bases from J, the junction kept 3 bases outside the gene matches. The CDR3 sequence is CASSSTGPTGELFF. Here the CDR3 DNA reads TGTGCCAGCAGTTCGACAGGGCCCACCGGGGAGCTGTTTTTT.

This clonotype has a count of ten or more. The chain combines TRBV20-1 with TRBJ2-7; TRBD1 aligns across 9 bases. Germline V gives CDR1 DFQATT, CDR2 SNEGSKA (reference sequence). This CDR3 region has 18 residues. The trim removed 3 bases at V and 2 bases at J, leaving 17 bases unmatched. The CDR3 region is CSARDVIGGTGIPYEQYF. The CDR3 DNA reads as TGCAGTGCTAGGGATGTGATAGGTGGGACAGGGATCCCCTACGAGCAGTACTTC.

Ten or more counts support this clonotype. This CDR3 is CASSIGDRTQETQYF. CDR3 bases: TGTGCCAGTAGTATCGGAGACAGGACCCAAGAGACCCAGTACTTC. The J gene is TRBJ2-5, the V gene TRBV19; TRBD1 is a possible D gene (6 bases). Germline-derived CDR1 and CDR2 are LNHDA and SQIVND (reference sequence). The CDR3 contains 15 residues. V was clipped by 3 bases and J by 1 base, with 12 bases between them.

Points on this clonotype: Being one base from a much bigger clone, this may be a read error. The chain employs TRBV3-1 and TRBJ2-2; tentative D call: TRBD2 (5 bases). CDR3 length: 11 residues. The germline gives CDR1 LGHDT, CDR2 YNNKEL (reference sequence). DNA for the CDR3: TGTGCCAGCAAAGACGCCGGGGAGCTGGTTTTT. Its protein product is CASKDAGELVF.

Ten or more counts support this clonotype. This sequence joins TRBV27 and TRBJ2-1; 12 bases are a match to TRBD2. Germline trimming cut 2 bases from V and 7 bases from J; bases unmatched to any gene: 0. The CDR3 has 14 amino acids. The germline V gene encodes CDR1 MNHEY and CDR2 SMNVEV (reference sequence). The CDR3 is CASSLLAGGNEQFF. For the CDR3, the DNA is TGTGCCAGCAGTTTACTAGCGGGAGGGAATGAGCAGTTCTTC.

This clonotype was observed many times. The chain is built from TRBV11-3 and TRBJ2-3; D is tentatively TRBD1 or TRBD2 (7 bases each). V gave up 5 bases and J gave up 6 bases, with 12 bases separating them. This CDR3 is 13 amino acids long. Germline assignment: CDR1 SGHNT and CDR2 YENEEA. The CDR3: CASSQGGGDTQYF. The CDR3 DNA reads TGTGCCAGCAGCCAGGGGGGGGGGGATACGCAGTATTTT.

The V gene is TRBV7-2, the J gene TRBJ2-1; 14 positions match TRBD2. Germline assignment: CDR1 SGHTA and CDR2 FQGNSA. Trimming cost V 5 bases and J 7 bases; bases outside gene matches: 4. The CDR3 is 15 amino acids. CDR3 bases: TGTGCCAGCAGCCTGGGACTAGCGGGAGTAAATGAGCAGTTCTTC. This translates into CASSLGLAGVNEQFF.

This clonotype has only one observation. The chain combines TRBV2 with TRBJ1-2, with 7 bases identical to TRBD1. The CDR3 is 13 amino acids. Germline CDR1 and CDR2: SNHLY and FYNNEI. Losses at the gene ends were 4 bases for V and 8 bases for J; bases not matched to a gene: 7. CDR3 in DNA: TGTGCCAGCAGTGGACAGGGAGTTGGCGGCTACACCTTC. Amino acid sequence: CASSGQGVGGYTF.

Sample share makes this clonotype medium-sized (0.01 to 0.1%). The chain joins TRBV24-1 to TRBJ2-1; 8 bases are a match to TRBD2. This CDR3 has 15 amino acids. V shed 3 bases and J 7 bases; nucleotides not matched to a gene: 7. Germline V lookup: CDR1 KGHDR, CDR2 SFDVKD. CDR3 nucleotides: TGTGCCACCAGTGATCCCGGACTAGCTGGGAATGAGCAGTTCTTC. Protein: CATSDPGLAGNEQFF.

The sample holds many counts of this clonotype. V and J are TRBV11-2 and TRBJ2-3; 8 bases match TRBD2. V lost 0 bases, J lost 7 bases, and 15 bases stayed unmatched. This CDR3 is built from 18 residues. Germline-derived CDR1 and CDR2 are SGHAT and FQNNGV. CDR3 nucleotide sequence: TGTGCCAGCAGCTTAGATCAAAGGGTCGGCGGGAGGTCATATACGCAGTATTTT. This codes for CASSLDQRVGGRSYTQYF.

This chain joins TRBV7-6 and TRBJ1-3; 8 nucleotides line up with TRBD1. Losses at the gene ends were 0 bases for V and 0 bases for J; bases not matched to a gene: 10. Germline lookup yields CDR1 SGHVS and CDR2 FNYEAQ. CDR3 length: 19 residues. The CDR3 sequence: CASSLATRQGFHSGNTIYF. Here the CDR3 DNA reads TGTGCCAGCAGCTTAGCAACCCGACAGGGGTTCCACTCTGGAAACACCATATATTTT.

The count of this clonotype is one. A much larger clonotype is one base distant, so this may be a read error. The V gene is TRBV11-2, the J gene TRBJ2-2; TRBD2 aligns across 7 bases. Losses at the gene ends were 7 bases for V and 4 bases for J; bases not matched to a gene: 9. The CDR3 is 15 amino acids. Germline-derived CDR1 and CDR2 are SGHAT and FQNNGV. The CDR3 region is CASNQAGLVTGELFF. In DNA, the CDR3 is TGTGCCAGCAACCAAGCGGGGCTCGTCACCGGGGAGCTGTTTTTT.

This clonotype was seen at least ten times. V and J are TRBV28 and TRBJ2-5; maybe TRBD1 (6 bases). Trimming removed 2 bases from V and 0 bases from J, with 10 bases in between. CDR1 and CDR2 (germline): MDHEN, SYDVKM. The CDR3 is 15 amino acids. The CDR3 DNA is TGTGCCAGCAGTTTAATCAACAGGGACCAAGAGACCCAGTACTTC. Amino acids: CASSLINRDQETQYF.

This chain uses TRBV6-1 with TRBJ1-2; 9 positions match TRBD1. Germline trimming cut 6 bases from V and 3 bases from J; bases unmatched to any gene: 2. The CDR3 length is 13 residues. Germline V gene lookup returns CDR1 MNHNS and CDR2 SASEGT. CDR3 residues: CASRGDRDYGYTF. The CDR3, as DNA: TGTGCCAGCAGGGGGGACAGGGACTATGGCTACACCTTC.

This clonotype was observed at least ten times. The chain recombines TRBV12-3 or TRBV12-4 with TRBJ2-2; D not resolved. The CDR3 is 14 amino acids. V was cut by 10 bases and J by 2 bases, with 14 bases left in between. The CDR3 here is CATQRRINTGELFF. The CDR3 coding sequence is TGTGCCACCCAACGGAGAATCAACACCGGGGAGCTGTTTTTT.

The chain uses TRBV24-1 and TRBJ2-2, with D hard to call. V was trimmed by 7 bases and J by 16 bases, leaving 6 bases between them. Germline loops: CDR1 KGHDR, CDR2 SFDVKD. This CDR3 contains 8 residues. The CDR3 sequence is CATRDRFF. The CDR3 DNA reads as TGTGCCACCAGGGACCGGTTTTTT.

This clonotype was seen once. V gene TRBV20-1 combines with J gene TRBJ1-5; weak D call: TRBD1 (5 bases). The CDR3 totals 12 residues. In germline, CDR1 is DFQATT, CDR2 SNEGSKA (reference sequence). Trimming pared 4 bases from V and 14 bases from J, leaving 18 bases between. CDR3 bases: TGCAGTGCTACGGGGGGATCAAGCTACGAGCATTTT. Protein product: CSATGGSSYEHF.

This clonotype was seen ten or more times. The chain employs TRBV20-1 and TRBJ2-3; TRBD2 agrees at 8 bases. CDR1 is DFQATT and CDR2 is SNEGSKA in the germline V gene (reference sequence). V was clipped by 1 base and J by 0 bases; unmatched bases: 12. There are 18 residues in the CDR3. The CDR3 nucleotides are TGCAGTGCTAGAGTCCAGCGGGGGATCTCTCTTAGCACAGATACGCAGTATTTT. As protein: CSARVQRGISLSTDTQYF.

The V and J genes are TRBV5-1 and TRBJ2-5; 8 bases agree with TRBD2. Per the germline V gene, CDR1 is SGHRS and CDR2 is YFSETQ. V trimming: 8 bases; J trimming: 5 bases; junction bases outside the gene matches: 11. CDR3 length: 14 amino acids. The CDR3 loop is CASSGAGETETQYF. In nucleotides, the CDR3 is TGCGCCAGTAGCGGGGCGGGAGAGACGGAGACCCAGTACTTC.

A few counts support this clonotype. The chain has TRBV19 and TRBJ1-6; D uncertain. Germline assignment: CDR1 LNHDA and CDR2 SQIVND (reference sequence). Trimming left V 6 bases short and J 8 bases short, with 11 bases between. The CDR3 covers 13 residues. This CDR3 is CASSPRRDSPLHF. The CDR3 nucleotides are TGTGCCAGTAGCCCGCGGAGGGATTCACCCCTCCACTTT.

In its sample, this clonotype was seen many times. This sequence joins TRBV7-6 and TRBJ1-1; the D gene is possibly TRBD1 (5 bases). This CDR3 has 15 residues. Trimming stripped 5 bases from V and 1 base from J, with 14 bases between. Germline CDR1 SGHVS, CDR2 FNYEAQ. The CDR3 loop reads CASSLFGGGNTEAFF. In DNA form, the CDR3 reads TGTGCCAGCAGCCTATTTGGGGGGGGGAACACTGAAGCTTTCTTT.

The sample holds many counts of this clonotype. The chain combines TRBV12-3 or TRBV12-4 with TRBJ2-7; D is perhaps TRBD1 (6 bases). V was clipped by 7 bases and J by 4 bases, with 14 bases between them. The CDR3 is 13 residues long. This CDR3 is CASTLGAAYEQYF. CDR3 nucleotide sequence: TGTGCCAGCACCTTGGGGGCGGCATACGAGCAGTACTTC.

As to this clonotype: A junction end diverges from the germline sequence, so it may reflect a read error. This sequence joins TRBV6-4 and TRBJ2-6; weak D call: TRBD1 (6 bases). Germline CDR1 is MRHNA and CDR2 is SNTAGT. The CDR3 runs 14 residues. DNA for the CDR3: TGTGCCAGCAGAGACAGCTCAGGGGCCAACGTCCTGGCTTTC. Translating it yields CASRDSSGANVLAF.

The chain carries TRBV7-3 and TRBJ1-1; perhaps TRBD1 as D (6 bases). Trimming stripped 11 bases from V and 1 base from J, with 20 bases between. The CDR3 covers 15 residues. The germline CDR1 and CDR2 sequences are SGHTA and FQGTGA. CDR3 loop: CAWRETGRENTEAFF. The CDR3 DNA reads TGTGCCTGGAGAGAAACAGGGAGGGAGAACACTGAAGCTTTCTTT.

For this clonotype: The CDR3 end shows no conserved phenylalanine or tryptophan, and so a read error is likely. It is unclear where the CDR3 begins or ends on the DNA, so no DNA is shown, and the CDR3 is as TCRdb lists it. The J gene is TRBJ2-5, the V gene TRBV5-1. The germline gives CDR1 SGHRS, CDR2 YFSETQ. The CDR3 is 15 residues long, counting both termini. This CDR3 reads CASSLASSNQETQHV.